Shown below are 8 T cell receptor beta chains from a single sample sequenced in a study of post-analysis software for immune sequencing data. The study's findings and limits: A handful of TRBV segments, including TRBV5-6, TRBV5-1 and TRBV20-1, were more frequent in patients than controls.

Prepared libraries of TCR beta cDNA carried unique molecular identifiers. TCRdb reanalysed the PCR reads using MiXCR and keeps one entry per CDR3 protein. Of hundreds of thousands of distinct CDR3 sequences in the sample, 59% were seen once. These receptors' antigens are unknown. The sample comprised blood. These receptors all come from a girl aged 2 to 9 with multiple sclerosis.

This chain links TRBV7-6 with TRBJ2-2, with D perhaps TRBD1 (6 bases). The ends were cut back, 1 base at V and 1 base at J, with 16 bases in the middle. CDR1 is SGHVS, CDR2 FNYEAQ, per germline. The CDR3 extends over 18 amino acids. The CDR3 DNA follows: TGTGCCAGCAGCTTAGTCACAGGGCTACTTCTGAACACCGGGGAGCTGTTTTTT. This gives the protein CASSLVTGLLLNTGELFF.

This chain joins TRBV9 and TRBJ1-2; D is unresolved. Per the germline V gene, CDR1 is SGDLS and CDR2 is YYNGEE. This CDR3 region has 15 residues. Trimming removed 0 bases from V and 0 bases from J, with 9 bases in between. CDR3 coding DNA: TGTGCCAGCAGCGTAGCTCTCGCGCCTAACTATGGCTACACCTTC. Protein: CASSVALAPNYGYTF. The full variable domain, rest sourced from reference TRBV9 and TRBJ1-2, is DSGVTQTPKHLITATGQRVTLRCSPRSGDLSVYWYQQSLDQGLQFLIQYYNGEERAKGNILERFSAQQFPDLHSELNLSSLELGDSALYFCASSVALAPNYGYTFGSGTRLTVV.

V and J are TRBV29-1 and TRBJ2-1; weak D call: TRBD1 (6 bases). The CDR3 consists of 15 residues. Between the trimmed V and J ends, which lost 4 bases and 3 bases, there was a span of 16 bases. Germline V gene lookup returns CDR1 SQVTM and CDR2 ANQGSEA. The CDR3 loop is CSVVTQGPIYNEQFF. DNA for the CDR3: TGCAGCGTTGTAACACAGGGTCCCATCTACAATGAGCAGTTCTTC.

This clonotype was seen more than once but under ten times. J is TRBJ2-5 and V is TRBV27; 9 bases are shared with TRBD2. This CDR3 spans 15 amino acids. Germline loops: CDR1 MNHEY, CDR2 SMNVEV (reference sequence). Trimming took 2 bases from V and 1 from J; bases not matched to a gene: 2. CDR3: CASSLSGGTQETQYF. CDR3 coding DNA: TGTGCCAGCAGTTTAAGCGGGGGGACCCAAGAGACCCAGTACTTC.

The genes are TRBV2 and TRBJ2-1; 12 nucleotides line up with TRBD1. The germline gives CDR1 SNHLY, CDR2 FYNNEI. This CDR3 is 17 amino acids long. V lost 11 bases and J lost 5; bases outside the gene matches: 16. CDR3 residues: CASDRRDRGRANNEQFF. CDR3 DNA: TGTGCCTCCGATCGCCGGGACAGGGGGCGAGCAAACAATGAGCAGTTCTTC. Full variable domain (outside the CDR3, taken from reference TRBV2 and TRBJ2-1): EPEVTQTPSHQVTQMGQEVILRCVPISNHLYFYWYRQILGQKVEFLVSFYNNEISEKSEIFDDQFSVERPDGSNFTLKIRSTKLEDSAMYFCASDRRDRGRANNEQFFGPGTRLTVL.

This chain connects TRBV5-1 to TRBJ2-3, with 8 bases aligning to TRBD1. J lost 3 bases, V lost 4 bases, and 10 bases had no gene match. The CDR3 sequence is 16 residues long. Germline V lookup: CDR1 SGHRS, CDR2 YFSETQ. The CDR3 nucleotides read TGCGCCAGCAGCAGCGCAGGGGGCTATGGAACAGATACGCAGTATTTT. Translated: CASSSAGGYGTDTQYF.

The CDR3 loop reads CASSTGTSAETQYF. The CDR3 nucleotides are TGTGCCAGCAGTACTGGGACTAGCGCAGAGACCCAGTACTTC. This chain uses TRBV12-3 or TRBV12-4 with TRBJ2-5; TRBD2 matches at 10 bases. The CDR3 sequence is 14 residues long. V shed 5 bases, J shed 4 bases, and the junction held 4 bases outside the gene matches.

This clonotype showed up just a few times. The V call is TRBV5-5, the J call TRBJ1-2, with D hard to call. V lost 6 bases and J lost 3, with 12 bases in between. Germline V gene lookup returns CDR1 SGHKS and CDR2 YYEKEE (reference sequence). The CDR3 loop spans 13 amino acids. The CDR3 sequence: CASILRVDYGYTF. DNA of the CDR3: TGTGCCAGCATCCTCCGGGTTGACTATGGCTACACCTTC.